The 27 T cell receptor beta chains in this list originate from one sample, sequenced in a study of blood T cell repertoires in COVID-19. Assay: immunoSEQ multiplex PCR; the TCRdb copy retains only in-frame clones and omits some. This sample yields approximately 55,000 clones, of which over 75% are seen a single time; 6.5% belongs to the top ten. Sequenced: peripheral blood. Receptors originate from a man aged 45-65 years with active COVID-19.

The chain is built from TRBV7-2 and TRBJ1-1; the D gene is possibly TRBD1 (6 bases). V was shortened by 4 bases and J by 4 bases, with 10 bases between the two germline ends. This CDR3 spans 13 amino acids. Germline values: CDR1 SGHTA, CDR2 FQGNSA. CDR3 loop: CASSSGHPTEAFF. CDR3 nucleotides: TGTGCCAGCAGCTCGGGACATCCCACTGAAGCTTTCTTT.

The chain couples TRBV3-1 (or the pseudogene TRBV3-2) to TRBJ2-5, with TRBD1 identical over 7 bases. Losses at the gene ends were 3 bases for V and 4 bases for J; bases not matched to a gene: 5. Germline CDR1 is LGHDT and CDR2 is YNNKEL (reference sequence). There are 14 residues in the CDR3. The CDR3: CASSQRDSRETQYF. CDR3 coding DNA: TGTGCCAGCAGCCAGAGGGACAGTCGAGAGACCCAGTACTTC.

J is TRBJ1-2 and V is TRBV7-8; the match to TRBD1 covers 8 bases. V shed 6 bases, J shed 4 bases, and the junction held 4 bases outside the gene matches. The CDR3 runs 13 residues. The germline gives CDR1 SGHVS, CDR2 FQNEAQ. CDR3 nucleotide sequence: TGTGCCAGCAGTCCGGACAGGGTCTATGGCTACACCTTC. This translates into CASSPDRVYGYTF.

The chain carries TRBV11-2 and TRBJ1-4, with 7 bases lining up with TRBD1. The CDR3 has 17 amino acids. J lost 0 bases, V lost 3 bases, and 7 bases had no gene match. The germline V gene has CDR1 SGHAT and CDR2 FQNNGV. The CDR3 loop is CASSFDGQAATNEKLFF. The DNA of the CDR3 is TGTGCCAGCAGCTTCGACGGACAGGCTGCAACTAATGAAAAACTGTTTTTT.

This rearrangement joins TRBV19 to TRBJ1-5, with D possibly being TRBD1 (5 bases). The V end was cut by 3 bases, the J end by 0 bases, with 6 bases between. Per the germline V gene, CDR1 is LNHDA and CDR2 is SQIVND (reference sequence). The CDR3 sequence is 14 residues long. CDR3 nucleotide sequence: TGTGCCAGTAGTATCAGGGATAGCAATCAGCCCCAGCATTTT. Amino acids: CASSIRDSNQPQHF.

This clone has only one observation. As DNA, the CDR3 is TGTGCCACCAGAGAGGGATCTGGGGCCAACGTCCTGACTTTC. Translation gives CATREGSGANVLTF. The V call is TRBV15, the J call TRBJ2-6; tentative D call: TRBD2 (5 bases). Trimming shortened V by 6 bases and J by 1 base, and 7 bases separated the two germline ends. This CDR3 contains 14 residues. The germline gives CDR1 LNHNV, CDR2 YYDKDF (reference sequence).

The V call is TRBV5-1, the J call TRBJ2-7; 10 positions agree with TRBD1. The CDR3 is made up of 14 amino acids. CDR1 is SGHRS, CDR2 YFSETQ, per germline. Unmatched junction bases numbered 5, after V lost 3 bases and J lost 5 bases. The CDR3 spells CASSSGQGFNEQYF. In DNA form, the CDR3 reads TGCGCCAGCAGCTCGGGACAGGGGTTCAACGAGCAGTACTTC.

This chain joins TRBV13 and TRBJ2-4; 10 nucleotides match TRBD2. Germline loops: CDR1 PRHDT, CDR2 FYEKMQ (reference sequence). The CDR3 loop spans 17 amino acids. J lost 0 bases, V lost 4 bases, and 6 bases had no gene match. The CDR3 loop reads CASSSRLAGPAKNIQYF. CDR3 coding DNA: TGTGCCAGCAGCTCGAGACTAGCGGGTCCAGCCAAAAACATTCAGTACTTC. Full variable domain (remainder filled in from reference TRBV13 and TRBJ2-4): AAGVIQSPRHLIKEKRETATLKCYPIPRHDTVYWYQQGPGQDPQFLISFYEKMQSDKGSIPDRFSAQQFSDYHSELNMSSLELGDSALYFCASSSRLAGPAKNIQYFGAGTRLSVL.

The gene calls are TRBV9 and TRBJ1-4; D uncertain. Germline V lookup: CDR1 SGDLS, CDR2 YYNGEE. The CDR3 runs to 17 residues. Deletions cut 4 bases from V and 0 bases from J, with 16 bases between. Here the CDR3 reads CASSPVARTATNEKLFF. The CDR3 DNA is TGTGCCAGCAGCCCCGTGGCCCGGACTGCAACTAATGAAAAACTGTTTTTT.

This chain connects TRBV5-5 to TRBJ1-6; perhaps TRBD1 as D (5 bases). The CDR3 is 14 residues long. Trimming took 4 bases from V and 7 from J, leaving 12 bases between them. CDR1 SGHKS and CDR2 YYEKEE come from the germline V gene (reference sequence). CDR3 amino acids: CASSPGGANSPLHF. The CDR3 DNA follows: TGTGCCAGCAGCCCGGGAGGGGCAAATTCACCCCTCCACTTT.

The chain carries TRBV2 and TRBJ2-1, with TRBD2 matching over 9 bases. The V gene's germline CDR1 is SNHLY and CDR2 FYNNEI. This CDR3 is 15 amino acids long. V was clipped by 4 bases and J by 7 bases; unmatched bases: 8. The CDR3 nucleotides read TGTGCCAGCAGTGCGCGGGGGGGCCTGACGAATGAGCAGTTCTTC. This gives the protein CASSARGGLTNEQFF.

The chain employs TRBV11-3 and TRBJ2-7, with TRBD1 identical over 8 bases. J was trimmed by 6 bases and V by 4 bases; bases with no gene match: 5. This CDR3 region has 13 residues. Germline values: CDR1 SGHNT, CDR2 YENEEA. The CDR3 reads CASSSIDRGEQYF. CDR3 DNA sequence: TGTGCCAGCAGCTCAATTGACAGGGGCGAGCAGTACTTC.

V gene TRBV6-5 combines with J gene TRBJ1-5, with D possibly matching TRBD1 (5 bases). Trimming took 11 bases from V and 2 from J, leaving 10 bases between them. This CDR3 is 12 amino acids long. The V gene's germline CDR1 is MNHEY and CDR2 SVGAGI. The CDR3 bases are TGTGCCGGCGGGGGGGGCAATCAGCCCCAGCATTTT. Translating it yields CAGGGGNQPQHF.

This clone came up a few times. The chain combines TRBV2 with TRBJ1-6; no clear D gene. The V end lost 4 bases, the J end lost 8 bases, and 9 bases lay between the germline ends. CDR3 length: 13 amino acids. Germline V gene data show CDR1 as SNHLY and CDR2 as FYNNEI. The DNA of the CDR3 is TGTGCCAGCAGTGGGGCGGAGGATTCACCCCTCCACTTT. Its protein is CASSGAEDSPLHF.

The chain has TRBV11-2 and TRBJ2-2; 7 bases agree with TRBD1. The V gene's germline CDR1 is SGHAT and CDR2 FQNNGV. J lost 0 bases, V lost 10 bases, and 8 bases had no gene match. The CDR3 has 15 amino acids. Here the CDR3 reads CATNRGRTNTGELFF. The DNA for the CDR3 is TGTGCCACCAACAGGGGCAGGACGAACACCGGGGAGCTGTTTTTT.

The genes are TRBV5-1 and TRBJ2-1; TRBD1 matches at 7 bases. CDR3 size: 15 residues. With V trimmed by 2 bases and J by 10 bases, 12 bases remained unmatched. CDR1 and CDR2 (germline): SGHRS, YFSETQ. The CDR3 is CASSLLSTGIGEQFF. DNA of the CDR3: TGCGCCAGCAGCTTACTCTCGACAGGGATCGGGGAGCAGTTCTTC.

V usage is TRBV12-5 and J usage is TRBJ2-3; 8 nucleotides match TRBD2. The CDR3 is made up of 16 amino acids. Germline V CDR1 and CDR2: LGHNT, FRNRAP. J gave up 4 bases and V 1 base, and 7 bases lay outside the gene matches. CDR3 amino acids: CASGLGPGGGADTQYF. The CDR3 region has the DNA TGTGCTAGTGGTTTGGGGCCCGGGGGGGGCGCAGATACGCAGTATTTT.

As DNA, the CDR3 is TGTGCCAGCAGCTCTGACAGGGGGCCCAATTCACCCCTCCACTTT. Residues: CASSSDRGPNSPLHF. The gene calls are TRBV7-2 and TRBJ1-6; 10 nucleotides agree with TRBD1. Germline CDR1 is SGHTA and CDR2 is FQGNSA. V trimming: 4 bases; J trimming: 7 bases; junction bases outside the gene matches: 4. This CDR3 is built from 15 residues.

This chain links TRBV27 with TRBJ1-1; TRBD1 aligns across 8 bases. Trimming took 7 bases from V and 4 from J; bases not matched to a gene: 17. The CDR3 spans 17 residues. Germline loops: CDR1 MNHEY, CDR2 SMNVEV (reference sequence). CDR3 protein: CASKPDRGSPRGTEAFF. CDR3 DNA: TGTGCCAGCAAGCCAGACAGGGGTTCCCCCCGGGGCACTGAAGCTTTCTTT.

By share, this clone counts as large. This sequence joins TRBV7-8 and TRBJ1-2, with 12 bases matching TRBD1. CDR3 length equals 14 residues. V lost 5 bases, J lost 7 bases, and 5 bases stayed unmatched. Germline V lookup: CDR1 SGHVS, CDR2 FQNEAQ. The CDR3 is CASSAGQGALGYTF. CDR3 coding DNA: TGTGCCAGCAGCGCGGGACAGGGGGCGCTTGGCTACACCTTC.

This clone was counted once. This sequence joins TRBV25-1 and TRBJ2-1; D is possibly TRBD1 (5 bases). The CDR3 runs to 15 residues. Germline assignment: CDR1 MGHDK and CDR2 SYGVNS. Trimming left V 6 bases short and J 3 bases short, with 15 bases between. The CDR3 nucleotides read TGTGCCAGCAGGGGTAACTTAGGGGTCTACAATGAGCAGTTCTTC. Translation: CASRGNLGVYNEQFF. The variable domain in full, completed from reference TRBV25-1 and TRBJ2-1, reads EADIYQTPRYLVIGTGKKITLECSQTMGHDKMYWYQQDPGMELHLIHYSYGVNSTEKGDLSSESTVSRIRTEHFPLTLESARPSHTSQYLCASRGNLGVYNEQFFGPGTRLTVL.

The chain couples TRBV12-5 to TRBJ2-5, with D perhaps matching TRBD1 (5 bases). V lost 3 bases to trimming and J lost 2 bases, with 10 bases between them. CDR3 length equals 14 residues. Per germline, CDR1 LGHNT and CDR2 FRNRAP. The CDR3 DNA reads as TGTGCTAGTGGTTTAGGGGCAGGGCAAGAGACCCAGTACTTC. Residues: CASGLGAGQETQYF.

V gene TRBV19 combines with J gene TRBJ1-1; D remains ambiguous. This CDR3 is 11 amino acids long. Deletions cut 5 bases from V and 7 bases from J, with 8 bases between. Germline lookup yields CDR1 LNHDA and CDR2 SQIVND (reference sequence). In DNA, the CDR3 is TGTGCCAGTAGTCTATCGAGTGAAGCTTTCTTT. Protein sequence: CASSLSSEAFF.

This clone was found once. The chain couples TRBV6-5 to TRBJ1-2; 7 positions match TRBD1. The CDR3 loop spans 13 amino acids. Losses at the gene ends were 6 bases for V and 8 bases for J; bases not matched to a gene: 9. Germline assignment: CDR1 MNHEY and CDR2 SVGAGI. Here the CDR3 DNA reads TGTGCCAGCAGGCCCACAGGGGTTGGCGGCTACACCTTC. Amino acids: CASRPTGVGGYTF.

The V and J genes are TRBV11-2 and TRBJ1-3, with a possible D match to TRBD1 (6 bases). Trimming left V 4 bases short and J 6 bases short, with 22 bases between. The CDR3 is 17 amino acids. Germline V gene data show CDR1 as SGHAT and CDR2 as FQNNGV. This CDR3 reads CASSSEGTGRLINTIYF. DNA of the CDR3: TGTGCCAGCAGCTCCGAGGGCACAGGGCGTCTAATAAACACCATATATTTT.

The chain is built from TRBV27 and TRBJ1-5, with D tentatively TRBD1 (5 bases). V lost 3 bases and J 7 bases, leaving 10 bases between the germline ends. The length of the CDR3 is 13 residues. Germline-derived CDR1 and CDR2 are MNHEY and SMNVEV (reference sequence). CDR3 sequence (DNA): TGTGCCAGCAGTTTGGAGGGGATGCAGCCCCAGCATTTT. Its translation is CASSLEGMQPQHF.

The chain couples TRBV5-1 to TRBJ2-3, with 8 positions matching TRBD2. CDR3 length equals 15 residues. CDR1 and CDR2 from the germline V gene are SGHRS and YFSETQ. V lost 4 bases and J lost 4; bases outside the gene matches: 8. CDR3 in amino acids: CASSPNPGLADTQYF. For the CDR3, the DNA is TGCGCCAGCAGCCCTAATCCGGGACTAGCAGATACGCAGTATTTT. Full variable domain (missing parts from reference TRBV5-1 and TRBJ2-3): KAGVTQTPRYLIKTRGQQVTLSCSPISGHRSVSWYQQTPGQGLQFLFEYFSETQRNKGNFPGRFSGRQFSNSRSEMNVSTLELGDSALYLCASSPNPGLADTQYFGPGTRLTVL.